Listed below are T cell receptor beta chains from one sample, sequenced in a study of cytomegalovirus exposure and HLA in healthy donors. Some clones are missing from TCRdb's copy, which holds only in-frame ones; the method was immunoSEQ multiplex PCR. The sample consists of about 160,000 clones, 60% to 70% of them appearing once. The material sequenced was PBMCs. The receptors originated from a woman in her sixties in good health and CMV-seropositive. Each CDR3 is given with its conserved first and last residue. Each record gives: J gene, V gene, clone size, D gene, CDR3 length, CDR3 protein, CDR3 DNA. The D gene is left open where the match is weak. Size is stated for part of the rows, as once, few or many counts, or as a class when the clone is expanded.

j_call: TRBJ1-5
v_call: TRBV27
clone_size: NA
d_call: NA
cdr3_length: 15
cdr3_aa: CASSTGIYSNQPQHF
cdr3_nt: TGTGCCAGCAGCACAGGGATCTATAGCAATCAGCCCCAGCATTTT

j_call: TRBJ2-2
v_call: TRBV6-5
clone_size: NA
d_call: NA
cdr3_length: 13
cdr3_aa: CASSSPGTGELFF
cdr3_nt: TGTGCCAGCAGTTCCCCCGGGACCGGGGAGCTGTTTTTT

j_call: TRBJ1-6
v_call: TRBV30
clone_size: NA
d_call: TRBD1
cdr3_length: 15
cdr3_aa: CAWKSRDRGNSPLHF
cdr3_nt: TGTGCCTGGAAAAGCCGGGACAGGGGTAATTCACCCCTCCACTTT

j_call: TRBJ2-3
v_call: TRBV18
clone_size: NA
d_call: TRBD1
cdr3_length: 16
cdr3_aa: CASSPRTGAPTDTQYF
cdr3_nt: TGTGCCAGCTCACCGCGGACAGGGGCGCCCACAGATACGCAGTATTTT

j_call: TRBJ2-1
v_call: TRBV6-5
clone_size: NA
d_call: NA
cdr3_length: 15
cdr3_aa: CASSRGLSSYNEQFF
cdr3_nt: TGTGCCAGCAGTAGGGGACTCAGCTCCTACAATGAGCAGTTCTTC

j_call: TRBJ2-4
v_call: TRBV11-2
clone_size: NA
d_call: TRBD2
cdr3_length: 17
cdr3_aa: CASSLNSGTVAKNIQYF
cdr3_nt: TGTGCCAGCAGCTTAAATAGCGGGACTGTAGCCAAAAACATTCAGTACTTC

j_call: TRBJ2-1
v_call: TRBV9
clone_size: NA
d_call: TRBD2
cdr3_length: 15
cdr3_aa: CASSGTSGSWNEQFF
cdr3_nt: TGTGCCAGCAGCGGGACTAGCGGGAGCTGGAATGAGCAGTTCTTC

j_call: TRBJ2-5
v_call: TRBV11-1
clone_size: NA
d_call: NA
cdr3_length: 13
cdr3_aa: CASSFTRVGTQYF
cdr3_nt: TGTGCCAGCAGCTTTACCAGGGTAGGGACCCAGTACTTC

j_call: TRBJ1-1
v_call: TRBV7-6
clone_size: NA
d_call: NA
cdr3_length: 15
cdr3_aa: CASSGEGVIGTEAFF
cdr3_nt: TGTGCCAGCAGCGGAGAAGGAGTGATTGGCACTGAAGCTTTCTTT

j_call: TRBJ2-7
v_call: TRBV5-1
clone_size: NA
d_call: TRBD2
cdr3_length: 15
cdr3_aa: CASSLAGLAGYEQYF
cdr3_nt: TGCGCCAGCAGCTTGGCGGGCCTAGCGGGTTACGAGCAGTACTTC

j_call: TRBJ2-3
v_call: TRBV28
clone_size: few
d_call: TRBD2
cdr3_length: 24
cdr3_aa: CASALRQGRLGTSGHRRGTDTQYF
cdr3_nt: TGTGCCAGCGCACTTAGGCAGGGACGCCTAGGGACTAGCGGTCACAGAAGGGGCACAGATACGCAGTATTTT

j_call: TRBJ2-7
v_call: TRBV9
clone_size: NA
d_call: TRBD2
cdr3_length: 15
cdr3_aa: CASSVGAGESHEQYF
cdr3_nt: TGTGCCAGCAGCGTAGGAGCGGGAGAGTCCCACGAGCAGTACTTC

j_call: TRBJ2-3
v_call: TRBV7-9
clone_size: once
d_call: TRBD2
cdr3_length: 16
cdr3_aa: CASSPGLAEPTDTQYF
cdr3_nt: TGTGCCAGCAGCCCGGGACTAGCGGAACCCACAGATACGCAGTATTTT

j_call: TRBJ1-5
v_call: TRBV7-2
clone_size: NA
d_call: TRBD1
cdr3_length: 16
cdr3_aa: CASSSSRDSLNQPQHF
cdr3_nt: TGTGCCAGCAGCTCCAGCCGGGACAGCCTCAATCAGCCCCAGCATTTT

j_call: TRBJ2-4
v_call: TRBV15
clone_size: NA
d_call: NA
cdr3_length: 16
cdr3_aa: CATSTEGGVGANIQYF
cdr3_nt: TGTGCCACCAGCACTGAGGGCGGGGTGGGTGCGAACATTCAGTACTTC

j_call: TRBJ1-2
v_call: TRBV11-2
clone_size: NA
d_call: NA
cdr3_length: 18
cdr3_aa: CASSHPPGDNQINYGYTF
cdr3_nt: TGTGCCAGCAGCCACCCCCCAGGGGACAACCAGATTAACTATGGCTACACCTTC

j_call: TRBJ2-3
v_call: TRBV6-5
clone_size: few
d_call: TRBD2
cdr3_length: 16
cdr3_aa: CASSYSSSGRTDTQYF
cdr3_nt: TGTGCCAGCAGTTACTCATCTAGCGGTCGCACAGATACGCAGTATTTT

j_call: TRBJ2-2
v_call: TRBV28
clone_size: NA
d_call: TRBD2
cdr3_length: 15
cdr3_aa: CASTPGGRAPGELFF
cdr3_nt: TGTGCCAGCACCCCTGGCGGGAGGGCCCCCGGGGAGCTGTTTTTT

j_call: TRBJ2-1
v_call: TRBV4-3
clone_size: NA
d_call: NA
cdr3_length: 16
cdr3_aa: CASSQGVSFSYNEQFF
cdr3_nt: TGCGCCAGCAGCCAAGGCGTCTCCTTCTCCTACAATGAGCAGTTCTTC

j_call: TRBJ2-7
v_call: TRBV9
clone_size: NA
d_call: TRBD1
cdr3_length: 14
cdr3_aa: CASSRTGGAYEQYF
cdr3_nt: TGTGCCAGCAGCCGTACAGGGGGCGCCTACGAGCAGTACTTC

j_call: TRBJ2-1
v_call: TRBV7-3
clone_size: NA
d_call: TRBD2
cdr3_length: 13
cdr3_aa: CASSPTSGSWQFF
cdr3_nt: TGTGCCAGCAGTCCTACTAGCGGGAGTTGGCAGTTCTTC

j_call: TRBJ2-7
v_call: TRBV19
clone_size: NA
d_call: NA
cdr3_length: 13
cdr3_aa: CASRPGRGTEQYF
cdr3_nt: TGTGCCAGTAGACCCGGAAGGGGTACCGAGCAGTACTTC

j_call: TRBJ2-5
v_call: TRBV29-1
clone_size: NA
d_call: TRBD1
cdr3_length: 14
cdr3_aa: CSVEGGTGSGTQYF
cdr3_nt: TGCAGCGTTGAAGGTGGGACAGGGTCGGGGACCCAGTACTTC

j_call: TRBJ2-1
v_call: TRBV29-1
clone_size: NA
d_call: NA
cdr3_length: 11
cdr3_aa: CSVGENNEQFF
cdr3_nt: TGCAGCGTTGGGGAGAACAATGAGCAGTTCTTC

j_call: TRBJ1-4
v_call: TRBV2
clone_size: few
d_call: NA
cdr3_length: 13
cdr3_aa: CASEAARNEKLFF
cdr3_nt: TGTGCCAGTGAGGCAGCGCGTAATGAAAAACTGTTTTTT

j_call: TRBJ1-4
v_call: TRBV25-1
clone_size: NA
d_call: NA
cdr3_length: 15
cdr3_aa: CASSERRGRGEKLFF
cdr3_nt: TGTGCCAGCAGTGAACGGCGGGGCCGGGGTGAAAAACTGTTTTTT

j_call: TRBJ2-7
v_call: TRBV7-2
clone_size: few
d_call: NA
cdr3_length: 13
cdr3_aa: CASSLERDFSQYF
cdr3_nt: TGTGCCAGCAGCTTAGAGAGGGACTTCTCGCAGTACTTC

j_call: TRBJ2-5
v_call: TRBV30
clone_size: few
d_call: TRBD2
cdr3_length: 14
cdr3_aa: CAWSLAGGWETQYF
cdr3_nt: TGTGCCTGGAGTCTAGCGGGAGGGTGGGAGACCCAGTACTTC

j_call: TRBJ2-7
v_call: TRBV30
clone_size: NA
d_call: TRBD2
cdr3_length: 14
cdr3_aa: CAWSVGAGVGEQYF
cdr3_nt: TGTGCCTGGAGTGTGGGAGCGGGAGTCGGAGAGCAGTACTTC

j_call: TRBJ2-7
v_call: TRBV19
clone_size: NA
d_call: TRBD1
cdr3_length: 14
cdr3_aa: CASSLYGQGREQYF
cdr3_nt: TGTGCCAGTAGCCTTTACGGACAGGGTCGGGAGCAGTACTTC

j_call: TRBJ2-7
v_call: TRBV29-1
clone_size: NA
d_call: TRBD2
cdr3_length: 15
cdr3_aa: CSVPRLAGEAGEQYF
cdr3_nt: TGCAGCGTCCCGCGACTAGCGGGAGAAGCTGGCGAGCAGTACTTC

j_call: TRBJ1-1
v_call: TRBV30
clone_size: NA
d_call: TRBD1
cdr3_length: 15
cdr3_aa: CAWRGRGGRNTEAFF
cdr3_nt: TGTGCCTGGAGGGGGAGAGGGGGCAGGAACACTGAAGCTTTCTTT